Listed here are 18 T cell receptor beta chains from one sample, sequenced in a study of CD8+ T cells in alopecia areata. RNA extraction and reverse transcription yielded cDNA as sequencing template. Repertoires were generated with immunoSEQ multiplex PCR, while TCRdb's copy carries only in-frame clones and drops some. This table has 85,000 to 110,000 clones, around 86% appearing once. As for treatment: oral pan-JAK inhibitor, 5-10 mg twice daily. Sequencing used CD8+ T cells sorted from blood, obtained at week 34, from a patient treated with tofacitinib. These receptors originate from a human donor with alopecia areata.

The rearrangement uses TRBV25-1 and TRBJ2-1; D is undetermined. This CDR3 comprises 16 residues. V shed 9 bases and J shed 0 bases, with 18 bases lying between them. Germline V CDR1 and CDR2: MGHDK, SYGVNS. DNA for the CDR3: TGTGCCAGTGACCTTTCCACTGAAAGCTCCTACAATGAGCAGTTCTTC. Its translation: CASDLSTESSYNEQFF.

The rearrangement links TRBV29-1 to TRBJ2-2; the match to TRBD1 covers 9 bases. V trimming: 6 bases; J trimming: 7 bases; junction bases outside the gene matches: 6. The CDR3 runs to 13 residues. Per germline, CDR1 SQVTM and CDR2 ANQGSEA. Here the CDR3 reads CSVAGQGGGELFF. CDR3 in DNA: TGCAGCGTCGCGGGACAGGGTGGCGGGGAGCTGTTTTTT.

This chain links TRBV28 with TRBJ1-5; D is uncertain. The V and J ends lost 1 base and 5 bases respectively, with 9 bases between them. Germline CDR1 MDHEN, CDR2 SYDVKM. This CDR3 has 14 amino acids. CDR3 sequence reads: CASSLSGGDQPQHF. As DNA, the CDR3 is TGTGCCAGCAGTTTATCCGGAGGTGATCAGCCCCAGCATTTT.

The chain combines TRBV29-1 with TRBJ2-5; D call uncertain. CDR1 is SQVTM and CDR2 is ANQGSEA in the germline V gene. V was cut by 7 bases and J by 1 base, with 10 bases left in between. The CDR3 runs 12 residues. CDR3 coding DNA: TGCAGCGCCGGAAGGCTCCAAGAGACCCAGTACTTC. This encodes CSAGRLQETQYF.

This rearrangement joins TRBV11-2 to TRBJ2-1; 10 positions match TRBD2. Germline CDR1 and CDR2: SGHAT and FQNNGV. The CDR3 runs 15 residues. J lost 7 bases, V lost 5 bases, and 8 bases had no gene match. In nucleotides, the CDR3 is TGTGCCAGCAGCACTGGATTAGCGGGAGGTAATGAGCAGTTCTTC. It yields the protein CASSTGLAGGNEQFF.

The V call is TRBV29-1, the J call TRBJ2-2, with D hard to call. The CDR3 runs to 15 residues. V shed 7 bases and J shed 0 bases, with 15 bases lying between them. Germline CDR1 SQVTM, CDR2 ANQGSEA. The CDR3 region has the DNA TGCAGCGCCGAAGGTGTTTACGCGAACACCGGGGAGCTGTTTTTT. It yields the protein CSAEGVYANTGELFF.

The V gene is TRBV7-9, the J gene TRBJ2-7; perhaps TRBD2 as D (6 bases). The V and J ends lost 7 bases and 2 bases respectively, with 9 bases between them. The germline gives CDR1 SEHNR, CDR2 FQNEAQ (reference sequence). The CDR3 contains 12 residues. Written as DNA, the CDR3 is TGTGCCAGCACTGGGGGGACCTACGAGCAGTACTTC. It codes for CASTGGTYEQYF.

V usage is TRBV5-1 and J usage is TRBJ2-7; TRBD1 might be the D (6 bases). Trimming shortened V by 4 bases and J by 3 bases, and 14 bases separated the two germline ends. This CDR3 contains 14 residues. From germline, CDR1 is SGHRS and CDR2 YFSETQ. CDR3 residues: CASSLGHGNYEQYF. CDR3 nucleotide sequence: TGCGCCAGCAGCCTGGGACATGGAAACTACGAGCAGTACTTC. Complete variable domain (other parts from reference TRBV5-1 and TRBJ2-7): KAGVTQTPRYLIKTRGQQVTLSCSPISGHRSVSWYQQTPGQGLQFLFEYFSETQRNKGNFPGRFSGRQFSNSRSEMNVSTLELGDSALYLCASSLGHGNYEQYFGPGTRLTVT.

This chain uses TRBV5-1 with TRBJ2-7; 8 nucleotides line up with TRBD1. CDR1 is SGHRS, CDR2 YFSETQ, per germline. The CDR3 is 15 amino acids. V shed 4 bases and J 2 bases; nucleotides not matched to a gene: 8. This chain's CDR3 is CASSPGDRPTYEQYF. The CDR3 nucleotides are TGCGCCAGCAGCCCGGGGGACAGGCCCACCTACGAGCAGTACTTC.

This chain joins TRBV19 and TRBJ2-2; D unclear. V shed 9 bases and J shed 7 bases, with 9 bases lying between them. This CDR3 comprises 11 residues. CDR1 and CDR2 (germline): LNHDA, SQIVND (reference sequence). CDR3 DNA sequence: TGTGCCAGCCTTGTTGGCGGGGAGCTGTTTTTT. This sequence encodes CASLVGGELFF.

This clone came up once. CDR3 protein: CASANSAGDGYTF. The CDR3 region has the DNA TGTGCCAGCGCGAATTCGGCCGGGGATGGCTACACCTTC. The rearrangement links TRBV6-5 to TRBJ1-2; D is uncertain. The CDR3 runs to 13 residues. Trimming removed 8 bases from V and 6 bases from J, with 16 bases in between. Germline values: CDR1 MNHEY, CDR2 SVGAGI.

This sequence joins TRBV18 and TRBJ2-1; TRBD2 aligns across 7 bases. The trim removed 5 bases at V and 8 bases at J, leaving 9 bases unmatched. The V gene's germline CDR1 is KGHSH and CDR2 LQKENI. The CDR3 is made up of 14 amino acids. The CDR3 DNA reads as TGTGCCAGCTCATGGAGCGGGACTGAGGATGAGCAGTTCTTC. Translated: CASSWSGTEDEQFF.

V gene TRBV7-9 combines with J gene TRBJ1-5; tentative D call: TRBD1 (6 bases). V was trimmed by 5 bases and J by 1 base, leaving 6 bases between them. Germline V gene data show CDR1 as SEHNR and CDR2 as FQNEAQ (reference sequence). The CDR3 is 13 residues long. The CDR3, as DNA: TGTGCCAGCAGCACAGGGAGCAATCAGCCCCAGCATTTT. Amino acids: CASSTGSNQPQHF.

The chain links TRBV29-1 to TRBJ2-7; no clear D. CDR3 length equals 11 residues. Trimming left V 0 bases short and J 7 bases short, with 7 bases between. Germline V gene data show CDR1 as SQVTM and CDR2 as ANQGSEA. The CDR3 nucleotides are TGCAGCGTTGAAGATCCGAAAGAGCAGTACTTC. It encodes CSVEDPKEQYF.

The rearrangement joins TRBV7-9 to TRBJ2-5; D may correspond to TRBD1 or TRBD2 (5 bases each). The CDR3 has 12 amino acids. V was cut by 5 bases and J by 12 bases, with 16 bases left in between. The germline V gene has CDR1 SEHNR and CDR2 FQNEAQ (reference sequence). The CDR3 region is CASSRTPGTEYF. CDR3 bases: TGTGCCAGCAGCCGGACCCCCGGGACGGAGTACTTC.

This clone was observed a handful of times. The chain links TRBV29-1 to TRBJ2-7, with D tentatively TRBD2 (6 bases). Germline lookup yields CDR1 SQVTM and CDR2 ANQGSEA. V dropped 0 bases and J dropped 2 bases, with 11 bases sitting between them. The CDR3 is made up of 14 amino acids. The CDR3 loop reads CSVEEAGRTYEQYF. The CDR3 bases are TGCAGCGTTGAAGAAGCGGGCCGTACCTACGAGCAGTACTTC.

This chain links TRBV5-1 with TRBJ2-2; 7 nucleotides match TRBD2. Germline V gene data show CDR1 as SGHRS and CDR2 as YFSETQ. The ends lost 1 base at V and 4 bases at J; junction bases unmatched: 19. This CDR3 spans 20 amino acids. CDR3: CASSLFRVGSGRSATGELFF. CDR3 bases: TGCGCCAGCAGCTTGTTCCGTGTGGGTAGCGGGCGAAGCGCCACCGGGGAGCTGTTTTTT.

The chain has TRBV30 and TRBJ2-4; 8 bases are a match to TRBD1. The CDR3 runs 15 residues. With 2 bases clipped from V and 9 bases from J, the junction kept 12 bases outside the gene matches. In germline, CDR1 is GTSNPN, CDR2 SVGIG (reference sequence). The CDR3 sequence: CAWSLGTGPFAIQYF. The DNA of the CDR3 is TGTGCCTGGAGTTTAGGGACAGGTCCGTTCGCCATTCAGTACTTC.